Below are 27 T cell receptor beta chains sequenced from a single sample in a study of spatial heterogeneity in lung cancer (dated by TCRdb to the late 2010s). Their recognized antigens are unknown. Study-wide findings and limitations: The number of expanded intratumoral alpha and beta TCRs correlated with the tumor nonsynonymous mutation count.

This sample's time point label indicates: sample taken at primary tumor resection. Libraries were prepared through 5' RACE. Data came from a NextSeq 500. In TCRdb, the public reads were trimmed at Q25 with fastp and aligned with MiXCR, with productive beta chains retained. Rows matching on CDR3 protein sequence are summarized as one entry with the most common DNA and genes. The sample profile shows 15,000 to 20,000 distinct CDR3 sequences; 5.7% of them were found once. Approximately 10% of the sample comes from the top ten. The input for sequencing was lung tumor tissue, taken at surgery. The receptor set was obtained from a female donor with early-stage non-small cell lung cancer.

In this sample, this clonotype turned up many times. DNA of the CDR3: TGTGCCAGCAGCTTATTCCAGGGACAAGAGACCCAGTACTTC. Translating it yields CASSLFQGQETQYF. This chain connects TRBV7-6 to TRBJ2-5; a possible D gene is TRBD1 (5 bases). CDR1 SGHVS and CDR2 FNYEAQ come from the germline V gene. The CDR3 consists of 14 residues. V was trimmed by 2 bases and J by 2 bases, leaving 9 bases between them.

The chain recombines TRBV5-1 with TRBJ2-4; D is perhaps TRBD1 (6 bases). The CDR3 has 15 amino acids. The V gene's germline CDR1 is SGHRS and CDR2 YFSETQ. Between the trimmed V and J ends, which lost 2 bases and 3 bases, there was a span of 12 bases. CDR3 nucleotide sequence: TGCGCCAGCAGCTTACAGGGTATCGGCAAAAACATTCAGTACTTC. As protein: CASSLQGIGKNIQYF.

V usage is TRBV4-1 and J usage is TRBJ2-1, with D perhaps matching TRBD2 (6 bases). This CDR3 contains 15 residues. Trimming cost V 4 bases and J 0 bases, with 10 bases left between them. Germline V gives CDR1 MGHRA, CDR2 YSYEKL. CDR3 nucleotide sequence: TGCGCCAGCAGCCCTACTAGCACCTCCTACAATGAGCAGTTCTTC. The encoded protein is CASSPTSTSYNEQFF.

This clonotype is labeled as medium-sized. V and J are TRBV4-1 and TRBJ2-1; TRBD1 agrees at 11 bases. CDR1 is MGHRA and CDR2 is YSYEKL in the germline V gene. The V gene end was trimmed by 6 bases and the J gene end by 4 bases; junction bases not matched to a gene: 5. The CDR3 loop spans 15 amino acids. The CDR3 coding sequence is TGCGCCAGCAGGCCCGGGACAGGGGGATACAATGAGCAGTTCTTC. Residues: CASRPGTGGYNEQFF.

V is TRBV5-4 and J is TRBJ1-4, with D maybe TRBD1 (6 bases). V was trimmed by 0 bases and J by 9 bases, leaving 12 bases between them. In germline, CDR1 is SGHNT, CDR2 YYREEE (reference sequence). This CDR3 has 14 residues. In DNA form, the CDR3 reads TGTGCCAGCAGCTTGGCGGGGGCGGCGAAAAAACTGTTTTTT. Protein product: CASSLAGAAKKLFF.

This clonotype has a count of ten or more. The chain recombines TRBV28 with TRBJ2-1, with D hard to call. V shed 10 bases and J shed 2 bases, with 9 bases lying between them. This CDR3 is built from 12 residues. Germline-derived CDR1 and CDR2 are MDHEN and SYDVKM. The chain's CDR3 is CATLTTYNEQFF. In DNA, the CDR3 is TGTGCCACCCTTACTACCTACAATGAGCAGTTCTTC.

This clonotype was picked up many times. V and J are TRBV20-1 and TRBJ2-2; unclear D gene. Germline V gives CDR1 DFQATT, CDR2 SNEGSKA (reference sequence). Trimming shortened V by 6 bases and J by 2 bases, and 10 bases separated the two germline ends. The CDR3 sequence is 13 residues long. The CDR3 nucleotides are TGCAGTGCCCGTCACGCAAACACCGGGGAGCTGTTTTTT. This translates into CSARHANTGELFF.

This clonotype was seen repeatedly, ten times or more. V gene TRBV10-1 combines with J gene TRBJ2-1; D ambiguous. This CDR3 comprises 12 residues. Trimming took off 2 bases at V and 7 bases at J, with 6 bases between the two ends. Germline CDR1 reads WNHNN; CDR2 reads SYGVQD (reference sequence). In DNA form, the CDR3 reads TGCGCCAGCAGTGAGATTGCGAATGAGCAGTTCTTC. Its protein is CASSEIANEQFF.

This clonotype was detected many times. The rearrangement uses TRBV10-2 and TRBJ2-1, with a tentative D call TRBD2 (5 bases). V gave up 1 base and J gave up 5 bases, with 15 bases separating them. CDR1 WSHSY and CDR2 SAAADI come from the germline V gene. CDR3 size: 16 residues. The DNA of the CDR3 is TGCGCCAGCAGTGAGTTTAGCGAAACTCCTAACAATGAGCAGTTCTTC. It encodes CASSEFSETPNNEQFF.

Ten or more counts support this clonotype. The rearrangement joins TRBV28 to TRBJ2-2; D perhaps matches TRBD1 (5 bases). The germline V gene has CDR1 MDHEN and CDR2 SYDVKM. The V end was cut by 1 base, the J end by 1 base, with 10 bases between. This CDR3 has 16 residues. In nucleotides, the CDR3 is TGTGCCAGCAGTTTATTGCCCGGACAGAACACCGGGGAGCTGTTTTTT. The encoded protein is CASSLLPGQNTGELFF.

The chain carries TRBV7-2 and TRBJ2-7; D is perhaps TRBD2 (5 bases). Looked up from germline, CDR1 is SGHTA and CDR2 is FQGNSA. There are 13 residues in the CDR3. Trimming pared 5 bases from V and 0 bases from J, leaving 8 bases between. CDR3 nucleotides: TGTGCCAGCAGCCCTACTAGCTCCTACGAGCAGTACTTC. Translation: CASSPTSSYEQYF.

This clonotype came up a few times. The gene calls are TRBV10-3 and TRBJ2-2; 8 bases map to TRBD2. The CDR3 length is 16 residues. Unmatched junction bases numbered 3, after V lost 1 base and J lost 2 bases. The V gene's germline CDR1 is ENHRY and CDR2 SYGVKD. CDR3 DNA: TGTGCCATCAGTGAGTGGGCGGGAGGAAACACCGGGGAGCTGTTTTTT. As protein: CAISEWAGGNTGELFF.

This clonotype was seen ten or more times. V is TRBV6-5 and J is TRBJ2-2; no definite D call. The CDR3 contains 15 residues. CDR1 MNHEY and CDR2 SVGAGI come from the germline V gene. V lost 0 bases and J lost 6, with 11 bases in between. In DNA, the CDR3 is TGTGCCAGCAGTTACTCGTGGCAGTCATCCGGGGAGCTGTTTTTT. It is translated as CASSYSWQSSGELFF.

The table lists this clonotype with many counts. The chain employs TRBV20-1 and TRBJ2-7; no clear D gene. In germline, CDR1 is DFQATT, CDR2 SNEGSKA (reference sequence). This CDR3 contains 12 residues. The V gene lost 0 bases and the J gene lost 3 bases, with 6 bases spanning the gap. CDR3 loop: CSARDQVYEQYF. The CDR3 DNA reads TGCAGTGCTAGAGACCAAGTCTACGAGCAGTACTTC.

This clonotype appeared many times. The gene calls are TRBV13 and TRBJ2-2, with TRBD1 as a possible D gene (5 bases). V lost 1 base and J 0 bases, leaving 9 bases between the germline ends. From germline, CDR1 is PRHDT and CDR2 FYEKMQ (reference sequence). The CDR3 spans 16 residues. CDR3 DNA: TGTGCCAGCAGCTTAGCGTCAGGGACGAACACCGGGGAGCTGTTTTTT. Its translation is CASSLASGTNTGELFF.

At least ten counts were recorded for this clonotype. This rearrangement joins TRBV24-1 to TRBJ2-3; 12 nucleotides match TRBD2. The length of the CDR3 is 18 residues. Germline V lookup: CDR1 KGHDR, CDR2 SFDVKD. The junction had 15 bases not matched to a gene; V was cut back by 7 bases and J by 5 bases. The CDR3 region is CATSPSGRGRLGKDTQYF. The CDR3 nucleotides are TGTGCCACCAGCCCTAGCGGGAGGGGAAGACTGGGCAAAGATACGCAGTATTTT.

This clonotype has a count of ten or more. The CDR3 region has the DNA TGTGCCAGCAGCCTTTCCTCAACAGGACTTTCCTACGAGCAGTACTTC. It yields the protein CASSLSSTGLSYEQYF. This chain joins TRBV7-3 and TRBJ2-7; perhaps D is TRBD1 or TRBD2 (5 bases each). This CDR3 spans 16 amino acids. V was shortened by 5 bases and J by 1 base, with 18 bases between the two germline ends. Germline lookup yields CDR1 SGHTA and CDR2 FQGTGA.

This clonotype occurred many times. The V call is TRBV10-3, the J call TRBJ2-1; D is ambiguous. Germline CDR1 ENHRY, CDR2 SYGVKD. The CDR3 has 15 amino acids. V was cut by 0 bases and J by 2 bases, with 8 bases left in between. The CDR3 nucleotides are TGTGCCATCAGTGAGTCGAAGGCTGCCTACAATGAGCAGTTCTTC. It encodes CAISESKAAYNEQFF.

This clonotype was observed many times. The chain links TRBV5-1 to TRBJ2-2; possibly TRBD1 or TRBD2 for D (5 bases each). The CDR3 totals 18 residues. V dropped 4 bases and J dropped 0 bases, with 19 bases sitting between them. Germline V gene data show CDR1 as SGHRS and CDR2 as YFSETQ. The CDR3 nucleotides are TGCGCCAGCAGCAAACGTCCCGGGACCACCGCGAACACCGGGGAGCTGTTTTTT. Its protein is CASSKRPGTTANTGELFF.

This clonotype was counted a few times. In DNA form, the CDR3 reads TGTGCCAGCAGTTTGCCCCCCGGGGAGACCCAGTACTTC. Its translation: CASSLPPGETQYF. V gene TRBV28 combines with J gene TRBJ2-5; D not certain. Trimming took off 3 bases at V and 5 bases at J, with 10 bases between the two ends. The CDR3 is 13 residues long. The V gene's germline CDR1 is MDHEN and CDR2 SYDVKM.

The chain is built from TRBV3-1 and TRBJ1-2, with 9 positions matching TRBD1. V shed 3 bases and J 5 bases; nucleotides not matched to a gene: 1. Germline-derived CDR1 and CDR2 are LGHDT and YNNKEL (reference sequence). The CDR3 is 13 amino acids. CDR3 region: CASSQGQGYGYTF. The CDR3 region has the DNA TGTGCCAGCAGCCAGGGACAGGGTTATGGCTACACCTTC.

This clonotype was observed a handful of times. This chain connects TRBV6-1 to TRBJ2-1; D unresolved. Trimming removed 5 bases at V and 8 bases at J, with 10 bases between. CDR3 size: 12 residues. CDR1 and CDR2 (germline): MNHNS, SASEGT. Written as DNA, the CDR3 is TGTGCCAGCAGTCTACGTTGGGATGAGCAGTTCTTC. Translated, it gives CASSLRWDEQFF.

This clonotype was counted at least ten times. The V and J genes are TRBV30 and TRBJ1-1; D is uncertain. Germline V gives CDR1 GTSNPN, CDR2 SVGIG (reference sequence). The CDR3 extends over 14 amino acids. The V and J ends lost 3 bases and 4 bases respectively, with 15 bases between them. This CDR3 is CAWRSSLVSTEAFF. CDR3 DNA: TGTGCCTGGAGGTCCTCGCTTGTTAGCACTGAAGCTTTCTTT.

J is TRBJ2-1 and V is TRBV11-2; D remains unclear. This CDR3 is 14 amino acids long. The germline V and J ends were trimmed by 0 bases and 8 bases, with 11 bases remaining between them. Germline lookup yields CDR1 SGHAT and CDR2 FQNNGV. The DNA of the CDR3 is TGTGCCAGCAGCTTAGACCCCCTAGTCTATGAGCAGTTCTTC. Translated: CASSLDPLVYEQFF.

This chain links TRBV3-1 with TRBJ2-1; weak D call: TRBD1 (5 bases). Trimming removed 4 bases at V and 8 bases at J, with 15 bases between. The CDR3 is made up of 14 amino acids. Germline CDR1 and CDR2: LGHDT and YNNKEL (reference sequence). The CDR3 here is CASSRGAQGDEQFF. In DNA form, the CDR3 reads TGTGCCAGCAGCCGGGGTGCCCAGGGCGATGAGCAGTTCTTC.

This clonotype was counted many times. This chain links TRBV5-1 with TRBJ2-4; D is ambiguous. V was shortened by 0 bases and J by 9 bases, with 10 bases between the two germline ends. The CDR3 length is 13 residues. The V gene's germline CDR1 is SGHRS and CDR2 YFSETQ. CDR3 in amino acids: CASSLVAPPIQYF. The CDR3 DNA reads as TGCGCCAGCAGCTTGGTCGCTCCCCCCATTCAGTACTTC.

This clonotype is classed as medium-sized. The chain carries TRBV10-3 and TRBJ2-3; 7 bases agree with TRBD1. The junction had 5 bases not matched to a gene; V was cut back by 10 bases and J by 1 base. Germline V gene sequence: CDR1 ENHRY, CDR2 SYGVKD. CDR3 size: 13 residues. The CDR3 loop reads CATEGAGTDTQYF. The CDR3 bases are TGTGCCACCGAGGGGGCTGGCACAGATACGCAGTATTTT.